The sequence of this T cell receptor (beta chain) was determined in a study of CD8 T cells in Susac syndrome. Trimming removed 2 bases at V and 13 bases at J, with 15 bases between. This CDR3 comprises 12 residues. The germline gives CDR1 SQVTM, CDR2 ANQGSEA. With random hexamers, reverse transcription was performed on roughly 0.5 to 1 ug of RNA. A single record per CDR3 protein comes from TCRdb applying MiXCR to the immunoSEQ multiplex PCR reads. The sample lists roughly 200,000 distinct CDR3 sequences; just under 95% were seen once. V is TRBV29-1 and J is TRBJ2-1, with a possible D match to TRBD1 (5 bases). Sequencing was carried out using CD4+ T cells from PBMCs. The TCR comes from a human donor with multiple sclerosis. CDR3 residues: CSVEIRQPLQFF. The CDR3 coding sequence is TGCAGCGTTGAAATCCGACAGCCTTTACAGTTCTTC.